This entry lists 17 T cell receptor beta chains sequenced from one sample in a study of shared clonotypes between healthy human individuals. Clones were read by immunoSEQ multiplex PCR, and TCRdb kept only the in-frame ones, dropping some. The sample carries some 2,500,000 clones, roughly 90% recorded once. Sequenced sample: naive CD4+ T cells from PBMCs. The subset was: CD45RA+ positively selected. These receptor sequences come from a man aged 18 to 35 in good health. Some clones in this sample may be carry-over from other donors' samples.

This chain uses TRBV5-4 with TRBJ1-6; 9 bases line up with TRBD1. There are 18 residues in the CDR3. Germline V CDR1 and CDR2: SGHNT, YYREEE (reference sequence). With 2 bases clipped from V and 0 bases from J, the junction kept 6 bases outside the gene matches. The CDR3 DNA reads TGTGCCAGCAGCTTCAGACAGGGGGAAAGCTCCTATAATTCACCCCTCCACTTT. Amino acid sequence: CASSFRQGESSYNSPLHF.

The rearrangement links TRBV18 to TRBJ2-2, with TRBD1 identical over 12 bases. The germline gives CDR1 KGHSH, CDR2 LQKENI. Trimming took 4 bases from V and 7 from J; bases not matched to a gene: 10. CDR3 size: 17 residues. The CDR3 region has the DNA TGTGCCAGCTCACTCACAGGGACAGGGGGCTTCGGCGGGGAGCTGTTTTTT. This codes for CASSLTGTGGFGGELFF. The full variable domain, rest sourced from reference TRBV18 and TRBJ2-2, is NAGVMQNPRHLVRRRGQEARLRCSPMKGHSHVYWYRQLPEEGLKFMVYLQKENIIDESGMPKERFSAEFPKEGPSILRIQQVVRGDSAAYFCASSLTGTGGFGGELFFGEGSRLTVL.

The genes are TRBV6-5 and TRBJ1-5; 12 bases are shared with TRBD1. Germline lookup yields CDR1 MNHEY and CDR2 SVGAGI. Germline trimming cut 2 bases from V and 9 bases from J; bases unmatched to any gene: 8. This CDR3 spans 16 amino acids. For the CDR3, the DNA is TGTGCCAGCAGTTACAAGCCCGGGACAGGGGGCTGGCCCCAGCATTTT. Its protein product is CASSYKPGTGGWPQHF.

The V call is TRBV5-4, the J call TRBJ2-2; D is uncertain. There are 14 residues in the CDR3. CDR1 and CDR2 from the germline V gene are SGHNT and YYREEE (reference sequence). Trimming removed 4 bases at V and 5 bases at J, with 12 bases between. DNA for the CDR3: TGTGCCAGCAGCCGAATCGCCCAAACCGGGGAGCTGTTTTTT. This codes for CASSRIAQTGELFF.

The V gene is TRBV20-1, the J gene TRBJ2-5; no clear D. Germline assignment: CDR1 DFQATT and CDR2 SNEGSKA (reference sequence). This CDR3 spans 11 amino acids. Trimming removed 7 bases at V and 3 bases at J, with 9 bases between. As DNA, the CDR3 is TGCAGTGTTCCAAGGGAAGAGACCCAGTACTTC. Its translation is CSVPREETQYF.

The chain recombines TRBV5-4 with TRBJ2-3, with D tentatively TRBD1 or TRBD2 (8 bases each). The germline gives CDR1 SGHNT, CDR2 YYREEE (reference sequence). Deletions cut 4 bases from V and 4 bases from J, with 25 bases between. The CDR3 extends over 18 amino acids. The CDR3 spells CASSPLASGSGGPDTQYF. For the CDR3, the DNA is TGTGCCAGCAGCCCCCTGGCTAGCGGGTCAGGGGGCCCAGATACGCAGTATTTT.

J is TRBJ2-1 and V is TRBV11-2; D possibly corresponds to TRBD1 (6 bases). Germline assignment: CDR1 SGHAT and CDR2 FQNNGV. The ends were cut back, 4 bases at V and 13 bases at J, with 20 bases in the middle. The CDR3 is 14 amino acids. CDR3 region: CASSSTTGSGSQFF. CDR3 in DNA: TGTGCCAGCAGCTCCACGACAGGTTCGGGCTCCCAGTTCTTC.

The chain recombines TRBV11-2 with TRBJ2-1; 7 bases agree with TRBD2. Losses at the gene ends were 5 bases for V and 4 bases for J; bases not matched to a gene: 5. The CDR3 spans 14 residues. Germline CDR1 and CDR2: SGHAT and FQNNGV. CDR3 loop: CASSQSSGYNEQFF. CDR3 bases: TGTGCCAGCAGCCAGTCTAGCGGTTACAATGAGCAGTTCTTC.

This clone has a handful of counts. V and J are TRBV18 and TRBJ1-2; perhaps TRBD1 as D (6 bases). Between the trimmed V and J ends, which lost 4 bases and 0 bases, there was a span of 15 bases. Germline V gene lookup returns CDR1 KGHSH and CDR2 LQKENI. The CDR3 is made up of 16 amino acids. The CDR3: CASSRDTGGTNYGYTF. The CDR3 region has the DNA TGTGCCAGCTCACGGGACACCGGGGGAACTAACTATGGCTACACCTTC. The full variable domain, in which reference TRBV18 and TRBJ1-2 provide the parts outside the CDR3, is NAGVMQNPRHLVRRRGQEARLRCSPMKGHSHVYWYRQLPEEGLKFMVYLQKENIIDESGMPKERFSAEFPKEGPSILRIQQVVRGDSAAYFCASSRDTGGTNYGYTFGSGTRLTVV.

This clone has a single count. V is TRBV4-3 and J is TRBJ2-3; TRBD1 matches at 8 bases. V lost 1 base, J lost 0 bases, and 6 bases stayed unmatched. The CDR3 has 17 amino acids. Germline-derived CDR1 and CDR2 are LGHNA and YSLEER. The CDR3 DNA follows: TGCGCCAGCAGCCAAGGGCCGGACAGGGCTAGCACAGATACGCAGTATTTT. Amino acid sequence: CASSQGPDRASTDTQYF.

The rearrangement joins TRBV30 to TRBJ2-5, with 7 nucleotides matching TRBD1. The germline V gene encodes CDR1 GTSNPN and CDR2 SVGIG (reference sequence). CDR3 length: 14 amino acids. V lost 1 base to trimming and J lost 1 base; unmatched junction nucleotides: 3. The CDR3 is CAWSGGQPQETQYF. CDR3 coding DNA: TGTGCCTGGAGTGGGGGACAGCCCCAAGAGACCCAGTACTTC.

The genes are TRBV4-2 and TRBJ1-2; 7 positions match TRBD1. CDR3 length: 14 amino acids. Germline trimming cut 2 bases from V and 8 bases from J; bases unmatched to any gene: 8. The germline V gene has CDR1 LGHNA and CDR2 YNFKEQ. As DNA, the CDR3 is TGTGCCAGCAGCCAACCGGGACAGATAGGGGGCTACACCTTC. It yields the protein CASSQPGQIGGYTF.

The chain has TRBV4-1 and TRBJ1-5; D perhaps matches TRBD1 (5 bases). CDR1 MGHRA and CDR2 YSYEKL come from the germline V gene. The CDR3 totals 16 residues. V lost 4 bases and J 7 bases, leaving 20 bases between the germline ends. The CDR3 loop is CASSPGRPGRRQPQHF. Written as DNA, the CDR3 is TGCGCCAGCAGCCCCGGGAGGCCAGGGAGGCGGCAGCCCCAGCATTTT.

V is TRBV27 and J is TRBJ2-7; D gene unclear. From germline, CDR1 is MNHEY and CDR2 SMNVEV (reference sequence). V shed 1 base and J shed 2 bases, with 12 bases lying between them. The CDR3 runs to 15 residues. In DNA, the CDR3 is TGTGCCAGCAGTTTATTAGGCAGACTGACCTACGAGCAGTACTTC. Its translation is CASSLLGRLTYEQYF.

This chain connects TRBV30 to TRBJ1-5; no definite D call. The CDR3 covers 15 residues. The germline V and J ends were trimmed by 3 bases and 2 bases, with 14 bases remaining between them. The germline CDR1 and CDR2 sequences are GTSNPN and SVGIG (reference sequence). Here the CDR3 reads CAWSPEPQGNQPQHF. DNA of the CDR3: TGTGCCTGGAGCCCGGAGCCCCAGGGCAATCAGCCCCAGCATTTT. The full variable domain, in which reference TRBV30 and TRBJ1-5 provide the parts outside the CDR3, is SQTIHQWPATLVQPVGSPLSLECTVEGTSNPNLYWYRQAAGRGLQLLFYSVGIGQISSEVPQNLSASRPQDRQFILSSKKLLLSDSGFYLCAWSPEPQGNQPQHFGDGTRLSIL.

The CDR3 here is CAITIATNEKLFF. The CDR3 region has the DNA TGTGCCATCACGATTGCAACTAATGAAAAACTGTTTTTT. The genes are TRBV2 and TRBJ1-4; D unresolved. The CDR3 runs to 13 residues. In germline, CDR1 is SNHLY, CDR2 FYNNEI. V lost 10 bases, J lost 0 bases, and 9 bases lay in between.

The rearrangement uses TRBV25-1 and TRBJ1-2; D remains unclear. Trimming pared 3 bases from V and 4 bases from J, leaving 12 bases between. Per the germline V gene, CDR1 is MGHDK and CDR2 is SYGVNS. The CDR3 contains 14 residues. CDR3 sequence reads: CASSDLGLSYGYTF. Written as DNA, the CDR3 is TGTGCCAGCAGTGATCTAGGGCTTAGCTATGGCTACACCTTC.